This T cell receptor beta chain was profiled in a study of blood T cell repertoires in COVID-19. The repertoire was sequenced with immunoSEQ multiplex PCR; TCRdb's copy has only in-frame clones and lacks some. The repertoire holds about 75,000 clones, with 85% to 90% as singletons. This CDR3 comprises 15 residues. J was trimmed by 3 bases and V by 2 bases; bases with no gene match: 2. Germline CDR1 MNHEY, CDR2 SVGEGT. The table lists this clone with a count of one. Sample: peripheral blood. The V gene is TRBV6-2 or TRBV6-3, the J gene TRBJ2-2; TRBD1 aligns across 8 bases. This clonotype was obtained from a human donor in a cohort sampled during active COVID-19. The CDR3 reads CASSYGQGDTGELFF. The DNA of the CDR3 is TGTGCCAGCAGTTACGGACAGGGTGACACCGGGGAGCTGTTTTTT.